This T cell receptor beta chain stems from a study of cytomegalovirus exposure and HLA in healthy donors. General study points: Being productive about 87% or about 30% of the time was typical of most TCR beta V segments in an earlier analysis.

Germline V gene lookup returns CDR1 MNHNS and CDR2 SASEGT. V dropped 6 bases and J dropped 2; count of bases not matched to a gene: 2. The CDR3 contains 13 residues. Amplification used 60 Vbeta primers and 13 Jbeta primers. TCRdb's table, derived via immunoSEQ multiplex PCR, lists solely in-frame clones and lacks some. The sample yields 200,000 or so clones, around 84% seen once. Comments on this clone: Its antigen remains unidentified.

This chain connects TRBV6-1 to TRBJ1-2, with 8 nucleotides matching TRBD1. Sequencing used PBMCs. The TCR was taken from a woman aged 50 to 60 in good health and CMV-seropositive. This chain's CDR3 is CASSRTGNYGYTF. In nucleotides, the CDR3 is TGTGCCAGCAGCCGGACAGGGAACTATGGCTACACCTTC.